This is a list of T cell receptor beta chains from one sample in a study of cytomegalovirus exposure and HLA in healthy donors. Assay: immunoSEQ multiplex PCR; the TCRdb copy retains only in-frame clones and omits some. The top ten hold about 2% of the sample, which has roughly 98,000 clones, 76% seen once. What was sequenced was PBMCs. Receptor source: a man aged 40-49 years in good health and CMV-seronegative. Both conserved end residues are part of each CDR3. A D gene is named only where the DNA matches it firmly. Only part of the rows carry a size: once, few, many, or a class if the clone is expanded.

>TRBJ2-1|TRBD2|TRBV7-9|NA
CASSTTESGSLFNEQFF
TGTGCCAGCAGCACTACTGAGAGCGGGAGTCTGTTCAATGAGCAGTTCTTC
>TRBJ1-2|NA|TRBV7-8|few
CASSLLLGGEGYTF
TGTGCCAGCAGCTTACTTCTAGGGGGGGAGGGCTACACCTTC
>TRBJ1-1|NA|TRBV18|NA
CASSPSVMDTEAFF
TGTGCCAGCTCACCCAGTGTCATGGACACTGAAGCTTTCTTT
>TRBJ2-2|TRBD2|TRBV2|NA
CASSKLAGNTGELFF
TGTGCCAGCAGCAAACTAGCGGGGAACACCGGGGAGCTGTTTTTT
>TRBJ2-7|NA|TRBV7-8|NA
CASSVRSGTYSYEQYF
TGTGCCAGCAGCGTTCGTTCGGGGACATACTCCTACGAGCAGTACTTC
>TRBJ1-6|TRBD1|TRBV6-5|NA
CASSVAGQGFEPLHF
TGTGCCAGCAGTGTTGCGGGACAGGGATTTGAACCCCTCCACTTT
>TRBJ1-1|NA|TRBV15|NA
CATGVRGTEAFF
TGTGCCACCGGGGTTCGGGGCACTGAAGCTTTCTTT
>TRBJ2-1|TRBD2|TRBV4-2|NA
CASSQASGGGAYNEQFF
TGTGCCAGCAGCCAAGCTTCTGGCGGGGGGGCGTACAATGAGCAGTTCTTC
>TRBJ2-1|TRBD1|TRBV7-2|NA
CASSQRTGGGEQFF
TGTGCCAGCAGCCAAAGGACAGGTGGAGGAGAGCAGTTCTTC
>TRBJ2-1|NA|TRBV11-2|NA
CASSPQASSYNEQFF
TGTGCCAGCAGTCCACAGGCCTCTTCCTACAATGAGCAGTTCTTC
>TRBJ1-4|NA|TRBV11-2|NA
CASSQGGNEKLFF
TGTGCCAGCAGCCAAGGCGGGAATGAAAAACTGTTTTTT
>TRBJ2-1|NA|TRBV20-1|NA
CSGWLAYEQFF
TGCAGTGGGTGGCTAGCGTATGAGCAGTTCTTC
>TRBJ2-1|TRBD2|TRBV5-5|NA
CASHGGGAGIYEQFF
TGTGCCAGCCACGGTGGTGGAGCGGGAATCTATGAGCAGTTCTTC
>TRBJ2-1|TRBD2|TRBV6-5|NA
CASRDSGGLFDEQFF
TGTGCCAGCAGAGATAGCGGGGGTCTGTTCGATGAGCAGTTCTTC
>TRBJ1-1|NA|TRBV7-2|NA
CASSLRSRRGLMNTEAFF
TGTGCCAGCAGCTTACGTTCGCGGCGGGGACTAATGAACACTGAAGCTTTCTTT
>TRBJ1-2|TRBD1|TRBV6-1|NA
CASSWDRGPRGYTF
TGTGCCAGCAGCTGGGACAGGGGGCCTCGTGGCTACACCTTC
>TRBJ1-2|NA|TRBV10-3|NA
CATSPANYGYTF
TGTGCCACTAGCCCGGCCAACTATGGCTACACCTTC
>TRBJ2-7|NA|TRBV4-2|few
CASSQAVSYEQYF
TGTGCCAGCAGCCAAGCAGTCTCCTACGAGCAGTACTTC
>TRBJ2-5|TRBD1|TRBV5-4|NA
CASSQGAQREQYF
TGTGCCAGCAGCCAGGGGGCCCAACGGGAGCAGTACTTC
>TRBJ1-2|NA|TRBV11-2|NA
CASSLVDSFYTF
TGTGCCAGCAGCCTAGTCGACTCGTTCTACACCTTC
>TRBJ1-2|TRBD1|TRBV7-8|NA
CASSLVGTGDPGYTF
TGTGCCAGCAGCTTAGTAGGGACAGGGGACCCTGGCTACACCTTC
>TRBJ1-5|TRBD1|TRBV28|NA
CASRPGTGPADQPQHF
TGTGCCAGCAGACCCGGGACAGGACCCGCGGATCAGCCCCAGCATTTT
>TRBJ1-4|TRBD1|TRBV27|NA
CASSPSGGLGEKLFF
TGTGCCAGCAGTCCGTCAGGGGGACTTGGGGAAAAACTGTTTTTT
>TRBJ2-3|NA|TRBV5-6|NA
CASSLYTGTTDTQYF
TGTGCCAGCAGCTTGTATACAGGGACCACAGATACGCAGTATTTT
>TRBJ2-5|NA|TRBV28|NA
CASSNMGGQETQYF
TGTGCCAGCAGCAACATGGGGGGTCAAGAGACCCAGTACTTC
>TRBJ1-2|NA|TRBV29-1|NA
CSVERGYGYTF
TGCAGCGTTGAAAGGGGTTATGGCTACACCTTC
>TRBJ2-1|TRBD2|TRBV4-1|NA
CASSQDGTSGDFYNEQFF
TGCGCCAGCAGCCAAGATGGGACTAGCGGTGATTTTTACAATGAGCAGTTCTTC
>TRBJ1-4|NA|TRBV30|NA
CAWRLQGLHYEKLFF
TGTGCCTGGAGGCTACAGGGCCTGCACTACGAAAAACTGTTTTTT
>TRBJ2-3|NA|TRBV10-3|NA
CAILGNTDTQYF
TGTGCCATCCTCGGGAACACAGATACGCAGTATTTT
>TRBJ2-5|TRBD1|TRBV6-5|NA
CASSYTGQGETQYF
TGTGCCAGCAGTTACACGGGACAGGGAGAGACCCAGTACTTC
>TRBJ1-2|TRBD1|TRBV5-6|NA
CASSSGQHYGYTF
TGTGCCAGCAGCTCGGGACAGCACTATGGCTACACCTTC
>TRBJ1-1|TRBD1|TRBV13|NA
CASSLRRTGAPLEAFF
TGTGCCAGCAGCTTAAGGCGGACAGGGGCCCCGCTTGAAGCTTTCTTT
>TRBJ2-7|TRBD2|TRBV14|NA
CASSQEVEREYEQYF
TGTGCCAGCAGCCAAGAGGTCGAGCGGGAGTACGAGCAGTACTTC
>TRBJ2-3|TRBD1|TRBV5-4|NA
CASSFGTGDTQYF
TGTGCCAGCAGCTTCGGGACAGGGGATACGCAGTATTTT
>TRBJ2-3|NA|TRBV4-3|NA
CASSLEGVRVGTQYF
TGCGCCAGCAGCCTTGAGGGCGTGAGGGTGGGTACGCAGTATTTT
>TRBJ2-1|NA|TRBV6-5|NA
CASRSMSGYNEQFF
TGTGCCAGCAGATCGATGTCGGGATACAATGAGCAGTTCTTC
>TRBJ2-7|TRBD2|TRBV7-9|NA
CASSTSGSRPREQYF
TGTGCCAGCAGTACCAGCGGGAGCCGTCCGCGCGAGCAGTACTTC
>TRBJ1-2|NA|TRBV2|NA
CASSEEGTGRGGYTF
TGTGCCAGCAGTGAAGAGGGAACAGGGAGGGGTGGCTACACCTTC
>TRBJ1-1|NA|TRBV5-1|NA
CASSLAAVTEAFF
TGCGCCAGCAGCTTGGCAGCGGTCACTGAAGCTTTCTTT
>TRBJ2-1|NA|TRBV6-4|NA
CASSDSTGSYNEQFF
TGTGCCAGCAGTGACTCTACAGGCTCCTACAATGAGCAGTTCTTC